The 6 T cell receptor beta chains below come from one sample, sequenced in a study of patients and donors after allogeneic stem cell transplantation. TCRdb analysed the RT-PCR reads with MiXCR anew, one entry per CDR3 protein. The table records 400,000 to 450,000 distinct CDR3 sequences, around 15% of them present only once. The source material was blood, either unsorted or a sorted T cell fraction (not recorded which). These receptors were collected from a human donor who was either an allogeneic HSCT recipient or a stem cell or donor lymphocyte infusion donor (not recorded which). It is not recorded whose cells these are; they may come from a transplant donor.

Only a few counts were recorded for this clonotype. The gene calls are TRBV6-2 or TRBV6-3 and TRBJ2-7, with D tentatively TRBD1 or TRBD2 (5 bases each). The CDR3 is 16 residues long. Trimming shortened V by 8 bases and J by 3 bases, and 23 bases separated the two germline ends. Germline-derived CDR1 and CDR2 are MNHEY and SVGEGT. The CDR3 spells CASAEPRKKGSYEQYF. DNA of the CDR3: TGTGCCAGCGCCGAACCGAGGAAAAAGGGGAGCTACGAGCAGTACTTC.

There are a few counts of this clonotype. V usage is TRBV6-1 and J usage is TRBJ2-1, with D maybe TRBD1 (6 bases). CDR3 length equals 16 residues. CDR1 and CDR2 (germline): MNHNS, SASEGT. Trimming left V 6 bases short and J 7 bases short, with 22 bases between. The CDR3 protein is CASRGQGPGNRNEQFF. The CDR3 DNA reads TGTGCCAGCAGGGGACAAGGCCCCGGAAATAGGAATGAGCAGTTCTTC.

CDR3 region: CASSRGQATSGNTIYF. CDR3 DNA: TGTGCCAGCAGTAGGGGACAGGCGACCTCTGGAAACACCATATATTTT. The rearrangement joins TRBV6-1 to TRBJ1-3; TRBD1 aligns across 8 bases. The CDR3 has 16 amino acids. Germline V gene sequence: CDR1 MNHNS, CDR2 SASEGT. Trimming took 5 bases from V and 0 from J; bases not matched to a gene: 6.

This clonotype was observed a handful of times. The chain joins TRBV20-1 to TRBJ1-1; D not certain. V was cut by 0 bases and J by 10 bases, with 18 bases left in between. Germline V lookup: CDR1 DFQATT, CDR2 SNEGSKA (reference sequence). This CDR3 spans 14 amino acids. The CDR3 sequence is CSARDHGNVIGAFF. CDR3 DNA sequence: TGCAGTGCTAGAGATCATGGGAATGTGATTGGAGCTTTCTTT.

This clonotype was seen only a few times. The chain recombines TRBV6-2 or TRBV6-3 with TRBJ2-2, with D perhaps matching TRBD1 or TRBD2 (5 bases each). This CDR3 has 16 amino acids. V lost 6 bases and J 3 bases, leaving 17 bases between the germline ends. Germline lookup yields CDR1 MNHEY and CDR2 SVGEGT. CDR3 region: CASRYRDVGDTGELFF. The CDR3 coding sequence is TGTGCCAGCAGATACCGGGACGTTGGCGACACCGGGGAGCTGTTTTTT.

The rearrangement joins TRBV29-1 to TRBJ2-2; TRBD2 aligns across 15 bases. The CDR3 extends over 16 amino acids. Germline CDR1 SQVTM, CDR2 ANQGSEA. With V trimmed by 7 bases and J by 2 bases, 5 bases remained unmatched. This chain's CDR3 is CSAAGLAGGNTGELFF. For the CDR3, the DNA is TGCAGCGCCGCGGGACTAGCGGGAGGCAACACCGGGGAGCTGTTTTTT.